The clone carrying this T cell receptor beta chain was seen only a few times. TCRdb re-called the 5' RACE reads with MiXCR, one entry per CDR3 protein. Of hundreds of thousands of distinct CDR3 sequences listed, approximately 16% are singletons. This specimen comes from a study of T-cell memory formation after mild COVID-19. Sequenced sample: PBMCs or a T cell subset sorted from them (not recorded which). The clonotype was recovered from a young man who had mild COVID-19 (a few samples of this study predate the infection). Cell type and time point are not known.

This CDR3 reads CASSQGDSTDTQYF. The CDR3 region has the DNA TGCGCCAGCAGCCAGGGGGACAGCACAGATACGCAGTATTTT. V is TRBV4-3 and J is TRBJ2-3; perhaps D is TRBD1 or TRBD2 (5 bases each). Trimming took 3 bases from V and 0 from J, leaving 7 bases between them. The CDR3 runs to 14 residues. The germline gives CDR1 LGHNA, CDR2 YSLEER.